This TCR beta chain was found in a study of blood T cell repertoires in COVID-19. About the research overall: Donors in the United States, Italy and Spain gave samples during acute or convalescent COVID-19. From T cells, B-cell-depleted T cells, or PBMCs came the material, which was cDNA or gDNA.

This clone was counted a single time. The V gene lost 0 bases and the J gene lost 0 bases, with 9 bases spanning the gap. This CDR3 is 15 amino acids long. Germline V gene data show CDR1 as SGHNT and CDR2 as YYREEE (reference sequence). Per the original methods: Reference gene primer amplification gave estimated nucleated cell counts. Clones were sequenced by immunoSEQ multiplex PCR, and TCRdb holds only the in-frame ones, with some missing. V, J and clone size reflect that table, while D and trimming were determined from the DNA. The sample holds around 60,000 clones, more than 85% seen once. This TCR was sampled from a man in his 60s with acute or convalescent COVID-19. Source material: peripheral blood. The chain recombines TRBV5-4 with TRBJ1-1, with a weak D call TRBD1 (5 bases). The CDR3 spells CASSLEGLMNTEAFF. CDR3 nucleotide sequence: TGTGCCAGCAGCTTGGAGGGGTTGATGAACACTGAAGCTTTCTTT.